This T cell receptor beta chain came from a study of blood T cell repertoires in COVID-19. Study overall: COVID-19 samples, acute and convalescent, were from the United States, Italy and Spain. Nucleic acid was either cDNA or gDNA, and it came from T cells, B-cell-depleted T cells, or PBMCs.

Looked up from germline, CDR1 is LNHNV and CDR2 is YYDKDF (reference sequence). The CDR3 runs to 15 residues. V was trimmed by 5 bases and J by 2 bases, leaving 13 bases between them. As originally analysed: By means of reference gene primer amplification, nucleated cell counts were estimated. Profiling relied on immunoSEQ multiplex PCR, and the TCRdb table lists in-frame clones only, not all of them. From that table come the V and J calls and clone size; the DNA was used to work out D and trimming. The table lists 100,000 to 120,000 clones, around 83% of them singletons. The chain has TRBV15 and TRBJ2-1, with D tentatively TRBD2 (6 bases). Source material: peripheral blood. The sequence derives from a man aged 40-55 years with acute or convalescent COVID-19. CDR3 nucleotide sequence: TGTGCCACCAGCCTGGACCCGGGGGCCTACAATGAGCAGTTCTTC. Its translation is CATSLDPGAYNEQFF.